The T cell receptor beta chain described here comes from a study of cytomegalovirus exposure and HLA in healthy donors. Broader study findings: A later look showed TCR association rates differing by HLA locus, highest for DRB1 and lowest for HLA-C.

The V end lost 2 bases, the J end lost 1 base, and 6 bases lay between the germline ends. From germline, CDR1 is MNHNS and CDR2 SASEGT. The CDR3 contains 13 residues. With 60 Vbeta and 13 Jbeta primers, the PCR was carried out. The assay was immunoSEQ multiplex PCR, and TCRdb's table has in-frame clones only and misses some. The repertoire holds roughly 98,000 clones, roughly three quarters seen once, with approximately 1.3% in the top ten. As regards this clone: No antigen is known for it.

The chain combines TRBV6-1 with TRBJ2-7, with no clear D. The receptor's source is a man aged 35 to 55 in good health and CMV-seronegative. The sample comprised PBMCs. CDR3 loop: CASSEQKSYEQYF. The CDR3 nucleotides read TGTGCCAGCAGTGAACAAAAATCCTACGAGCAGTACTTC.